The 12 T cell receptor beta chains below were found in one sample sequenced in a study of OX40 agonist ivuxolimab in advanced cancers. Method: immunoSEQ multiplex PCR; TCRdb's copy keeps in-frame clones and lacks some. The data contain about 83,000 clones, over 75% of them singletons. The sequences come from CD4+ or CD8+ T cells sorted from blood, collected in a trial of the OX40 agonist ivuxolimab. These receptors all come from an adult with an advanced solid tumor such as melanoma, head and neck, liver or kidney cancer.

This clone appeared a few times. The V and J genes are TRBV9 and TRBJ2-5, with D possibly being TRBD2 (6 bases). Germline CDR1 SGDLS, CDR2 YYNGEE. The CDR3 consists of 16 residues. V was shortened by 3 bases and J by 5 bases, with 20 bases between the two germline ends. DNA for the CDR3: TGTGCCAGCAGCGCCGGCGGGGCGGGCCGTACGGAGACCCAGTACTTC. It translates to CASSAGGAGRTETQYF. Filled out from reference TRBV9 and TRBJ2-5, the complete variable domain reads DSGVTQTPKHLITATGQRVTLRCSPRSGDLSVYWYQQSLDQGLQFLIQYYNGEERAKGNILERFSAQQFPDLHSELNLSSLELGDSALYFCASSAGGAGRTETQYFGPGTRLLVL.

This chain uses TRBV7-2 with TRBJ1-1; D is perhaps TRBD1 (6 bases). The CDR3 is 15 amino acids. CDR1 is SGHTA and CDR2 is FQGNSA in the germline V gene. V lost 8 bases and J 4 bases, leaving 20 bases between the germline ends. This CDR3 reads CASGKDRLGATEAFF. CDR3 coding DNA: TGTGCCAGCGGCAAAGACAGGCTTGGGGCCACTGAAGCTTTCTTT. Variable domain in full (rest from reference TRBV7-2 and TRBJ1-1): GAGVSQSPSNKVTEKGKDVELRCDPISGHTALYWYRQSLGQGLEFLIYFQGNSAPDKSGLPSDRFSAERTGGSVSTLTIQRTQQEDSAVYLCASGKDRLGATEAFFGQGTRLTVV.

This sequence joins TRBV7-2 and TRBJ1-1; 7 bases are a match to TRBD1. Looked up from germline, CDR1 is SGHTA and CDR2 is FQGNSA. After removal of 5 bases from V and 2 bases from J, the junction contained 2 bases not matched to a gene. This CDR3 is built from 13 residues. Here the CDR3 reads CASSRQGNTEAFF. The CDR3 DNA reads TGTGCCAGCAGCAGACAGGGTAACACTGAAGCTTTCTTT.

The chain has TRBV27 and TRBJ2-7; 9 positions match TRBD1. Germline V lookup: CDR1 MNHEY, CDR2 SMNVEV (reference sequence). This CDR3 is built from 16 residues. Germline trimming cut 8 bases from V and 3 bases from J; bases unmatched to any gene: 14. This CDR3 is CASGPLGQGSFYEQYF. For the CDR3, the DNA is TGTGCCAGCGGACCACTCGGACAGGGGTCCTTCTACGAGCAGTACTTC.

The rearrangement links TRBV5-8 to TRBJ1-1; 8 positions agree with TRBD1. J was trimmed by 4 bases and V by 0 bases; bases with no gene match: 8. The CDR3 is 16 residues long. Looked up from germline, CDR1 is SGHTS and CDR2 is YDEGEE. This CDR3 is CASSLGQGARGTEAFF. The CDR3 DNA follows: TGTGCCAGCAGCTTGGGGCAGGGGGCTAGGGGCACTGAAGCTTTCTTT.

This clone turned up a few times. The chain joins TRBV7-9 to TRBJ1-1, with D uncertain. The CDR3 is made up of 14 amino acids. Looked up from germline, CDR1 is SEHNR and CDR2 is FQNEAQ (reference sequence). V lost 1 base and J 1 base, leaving 7 bases between the germline ends. Here the CDR3 DNA reads TGTGCCAGCAGCTTAGGGGAGGAGAACACTGAAGCTTTCTTT. Translating it yields CASSLGEENTEAFF.

The chain joins TRBV19 to TRBJ1-5; no firm D call. This CDR3 is built from 14 residues. V dropped 6 bases and J dropped 1 base, with 10 bases sitting between them. Per germline, CDR1 LNHDA and CDR2 SQIVND (reference sequence). The CDR3 sequence: CASRGGLSNQPQHF. The CDR3 nucleotides read TGTGCCAGTAGAGGAGGGCTCAGCAATCAGCCCCAGCATTTT.

This sequence joins TRBV19 and TRBJ1-2; 11 bases line up with TRBD1. Germline loops: CDR1 LNHDA, CDR2 SQIVND (reference sequence). Trimming cost V 5 bases and J 5 bases; bases outside gene matches: 10. The CDR3 is 16 residues long. CDR3 nucleotides: TGTGCCAGTAGTCTCAGAGGACAGGGGGCGCGATATGGCTACACCTTC. Amino acid sequence: CASSLRGQGARYGYTF.

This clone was observed once. This rearrangement joins TRBV15 to TRBJ2-6, with D perhaps matching TRBD2 (6 bases). The germline V and J ends were trimmed by 5 bases and 0 bases, with 17 bases remaining between them. The CDR3 sequence is 18 residues long. Germline V CDR1 and CDR2: LNHNV, YYDKDF (reference sequence). This CDR3 is CATSLSGLLNSGANVLTF. The CDR3, as DNA: TGTGCCACCAGCCTGAGCGGGCTACTGAACTCTGGGGCCAACGTCCTGACTTTC. Using reference TRBV15 and TRBJ2-6 for the parts outside the CDR3, the full variable domain is DAMVIQNPRYQVTQFGKPVTLSCSQTLNHNVMYWYQQKSSQAPKLLFHYYDKDFNNEADTPDNFQSRRPNTSFCFLDIRSPGLGDTAMYLCATSLSGLLNSGANVLTFGAGSRLTVL.

This sequence joins TRBV6-1 and TRBJ2-5, with D unclear. The J call is doubtful: the DNA matches TRBJ2-7 better. Germline V gene lookup returns CDR1 MNHNS and CDR2 SASEGT. The CDR3 spans 14 residues. The CDR3 coding sequence is TGTGCCAGCAGTGAAGGGCCGCCCCCTTACGAGCAGTACTTC. This gives the protein CASSEGPPPYEQYF.

This chain uses TRBV4-2 with TRBJ2-4, with 8 nucleotides matching TRBD2. The CDR3 covers 13 residues. The germline gives CDR1 LGHNA, CDR2 YNFKEQ. With 1 base clipped from V and 9 bases from J, the junction kept 2 bases outside the gene matches. The CDR3 DNA sequence: TGTGCCAGCAGCCAAGCCGGGGGGGGCATTCAGTACTTC. It specifies CASSQAGGGIQYF.

The J gene is TRBJ1-2, the V gene TRBV19; possible D gene TRBD1, 6 bases. This CDR3 is 13 amino acids long. V was cut by 5 bases and J by 1 base, with 8 bases left in between. Germline values: CDR1 LNHDA, CDR2 SQIVND (reference sequence). The CDR3 loop reads CASSSRGNYGYTF. CDR3 sequence (DNA): TGTGCCAGTAGTTCCAGGGGTAACTATGGCTACACCTTC.